The TCR beta chain described here comes from a study of Ad26.COV2.S vaccination and SARS-CoV-2 variants. Findings of the study overall: Analytic work on TCR breadth and depth might have understated the full extent of total T cell responses. Reportedly, after vaccination the spike-specific CD8+ and CD4+ T cell responses displayed substantial breadth.

Germline V CDR1 and CDR2: LNHDA, SQIVND (reference sequence). The CDR3 loop spans 14 amino acids. Deletions cut 7 bases from V and 0 bases from J, with 12 bases between. Sequencing was performed with immunoSEQ multiplex PCR; in TCRdb, only in-frame clones are kept and a portion is missing. The sample yields approximately 90,000 clones, less than 85% seen once. About this clone: Its antigen is as yet unknown.

The receptor was isolated from a human donor who had recovered from COVID-19. The sample consisted of peripheral blood, taken after recovery from COVID-19. The chain uses TRBV19 and TRBJ1-1; D gene ambiguous. Written as DNA, the CDR3 is TGTGCCAGTAAGGGCCTTTACCTGAACACTGAAGCTTTCTTT. Residues: CASKGLYLNTEAFF.